This TCR beta chain was identified in a study of sequential checkpoint blockade in melanoma. Across the whole study: Under 95 pretreatment tumor DNA samples were TCRβ immunosequenced. After nivolumab or ipilimumab alone, about two dozen patients had week-13 rebiopsies. Study results and limitations: PD-L1 staining and CD8+ counts, not mutational load, tracked tumor T-cell clonality.

Treatment here: randomized to nivolumab then ipilimumab (arm A) or the reverse (arm B). None of the patients previously received DNA-damaging chemotherapy. As to this clone: Its antigen is not identified.

Sequencing was performed with immunoSEQ multiplex PCR; in TCRdb, only in-frame clones are kept and a portion is missing. The table has 3,500 to 4,500 clones, roughly a third seen once. CDR1 is MNHGY, CDR2 SAAAGT, per germline. V was pared by 2 bases and J by 2 bases, with 10 bases of the junction left unmatched. The CDR3 extends over 18 amino acids. The sequence derives from a human donor with melanoma. V and J are TRBV6-8 and TRBJ2-5; 11 nucleotides match TRBD2. Sample: tumor tissue (inferred from file names), taken from a patient given nivolumab and ipilimumab in sequence. CDR3 in DNA: TGTGCCAGCAGTTACCCCCTCGGGACTAGCGGTTTTCAAGAGACCCAGTACTTC. This translates into CASSYPLGTSGFQETQYF.